There are many counts of the clone carrying this T cell receptor beta chain. What it recognizes is unknown. About 10 ml fresh peripheral blood yielded the PBMCs. The CDR3 consists of 14 residues. Germline CDR1 reads SNHLY; CDR2 reads FYNNEI. V shed 6 bases and J shed 4 bases, with 13 bases lying between them. The investigators amplified TCR beta CDR3 regions from RNA transcripts. A set of HTBI primers served as the primers for a first-round RT-PCR of the TCR CDR3. Using its own MiXCR run on the multiplex PCR reads, TCRdb lists one record per CDR3 protein. The table includes over 300,000 distinct CDR3 sequences, approximately 15% detected once. The sample originates from a study of T cells in Graves' hyperthyroidism and ophthalmopathy. Regarding the study as a whole: Ophthalmopathy prediction by the model preceded onset by a median roughly 6 months. Most expanded thyroid clonotypes above 0.001 recurred in blood.

The sample comprised blood. The receptor's source is a woman aged 40 to 49 with Graves' ophthalmopathy. The chain recombines TRBV2 with TRBJ1-3, with D tentatively TRBD1 (5 bases). CDR3 loop: CASRDTGAGNTIYF. The CDR3 nucleotides read TGTGCCAGCAGGGATACAGGAGCGGGAAACACCATATATTTT.